Following are 8 T cell receptor beta chains from one sample sequenced in a study of TIL therapy for anti-PD-1-resistant metastatic lung cancer. This was the immunoSEQ v3 assay. Clones were sequenced by immunoSEQ multiplex PCR, and TCRdb holds only the in-frame ones, with some missing. The profile shows roughly 13,000 clones, roughly two thirds of them singletons. As for time point: pre-treatment sample, taken before nivolumab and TIL therapy. Tumor tissue came from excised metastases, mostly pleural nodules or supraclavicular lymph nodes. The sequencing here drew on tumor tissue, taken at baseline. These receptor sequences come from a woman aged 30 to 85 with non-small cell lung cancer.

This chain uses TRBV27 with TRBJ1-1; 8 nucleotides match TRBD1. CDR3 size: 14 residues. V gave up 6 bases and J gave up 1 base; unmatched junction bases: 4. Germline loops: CDR1 MNHEY, CDR2 SMNVEV (reference sequence). CDR3 amino acids: CASSSGTGNTEAFF. CDR3 sequence (DNA): TGTGCCAGCAGCTCCGGGACAGGGAACACTGAAGCTTTCTTT.

The chain combines TRBV5-4 with TRBJ2-1; 9 bases line up with TRBD2. The germline V gene has CDR1 SGHNT and CDR2 YYREEE (reference sequence). There are 15 residues in the CDR3. V shed 4 bases, J shed 7 bases, and the junction held 9 bases outside the gene matches. CDR3 residues: CASSPPTSGSNEQFF. The CDR3 DNA is TGTGCCAGCAGCCCGCCGACTAGCGGCTCTAATGAGCAGTTCTTC.

This clone was counted once. This sample also contains other DNA sequences that code for the same CDR3. The rearrangement links TRBV7-9 to TRBJ2-6; D remains ambiguous. The CDR3 is made up of 15 amino acids. The V end lost 1 base, the J end lost 1 base, and 5 bases lay between the germline ends. CDR1 and CDR2 (germline): SEHNR, FQNEAQ (reference sequence). The CDR3 DNA follows: TGTGCCAGCAGCTTAGTGAGATCTGGGGCCAACGTCCTGACTTTC. This encodes CASSLVRSGANVLTF.

V usage is TRBV25-1 and J usage is TRBJ2-5, with D unclear. The CDR3 has 12 residues. Germline V gene sequence: CDR1 MGHDK, CDR2 SYGVNS. The V gene lost 6 bases and the J gene lost 5 bases, with 10 bases spanning the gap. The CDR3 here is CASSIFGETQYF. Here the CDR3 DNA reads TGTGCCAGCAGCATCTTCGGGGAGACCCAGTACTTC.

The V call is TRBV5-1, the J call TRBJ1-2; possibly TRBD1 for D (6 bases). Germline CDR1 SGHRS, CDR2 YFSETQ. Trimming pared 4 bases from V and 3 bases from J, leaving 13 bases between. The CDR3 spans 14 residues. The CDR3 is CASSPPGADYGYTF. CDR3 coding DNA: TGCGCCAGCAGCCCGCCGGGGGCGGACTATGGCTACACCTTC. Supplemented by reference TRBV5-1 and TRBJ1-2, the full variable domain reads KAGVTQTPRYLIKTRGQQVTLSCSPISGHRSVSWYQQTPGQGLQFLFEYFSETQRNKGNFPGRFSGRQFSNSRSEMNVSTLELGDSALYLCASSPPGADYGYTFGSGTRLTVV.

The V gene is TRBV19, the J gene TRBJ2-4; maybe TRBD1 (5 bases). The CDR3 sequence is 13 residues long. V lost 2 bases and J lost 4, with 6 bases in between. Germline assignment: CDR1 LNHDA and CDR2 SQIVND (reference sequence). The CDR3 spells CASSIQGKNIQYF. CDR3 nucleotides: TGTGCCAGTAGTATACAGGGTAAAAACATTCAGTACTTC.

This sequence joins TRBV27 and TRBJ2-5; 11 nucleotides agree with TRBD2. The J call may be wrong; the DNA end is better matched by TRBJ2-7. CDR3 length equals 16 residues. Germline V CDR1 and CDR2: MNHEY, SMNVEV (reference sequence). CDR3 nucleotides: TGTGCCAGCAGTTTGGGTAGCGGGAGGGGTACCTACGAGCAGTACTTC. It translates to CASSLGSGRGTYEQYF.

The V gene is TRBV19, the J gene TRBJ2-7; D call uncertain. This CDR3 region has 13 residues. V lost 1 base to trimming and J lost 6 bases, with 10 bases between them. The germline V gene has CDR1 LNHDA and CDR2 SQIVND (reference sequence). The CDR3 loop is CASSIAKGSEQYF. The CDR3 nucleotides are TGTGCCAGTAGTATAGCAAAGGGATCCGAGCAGTACTTC.